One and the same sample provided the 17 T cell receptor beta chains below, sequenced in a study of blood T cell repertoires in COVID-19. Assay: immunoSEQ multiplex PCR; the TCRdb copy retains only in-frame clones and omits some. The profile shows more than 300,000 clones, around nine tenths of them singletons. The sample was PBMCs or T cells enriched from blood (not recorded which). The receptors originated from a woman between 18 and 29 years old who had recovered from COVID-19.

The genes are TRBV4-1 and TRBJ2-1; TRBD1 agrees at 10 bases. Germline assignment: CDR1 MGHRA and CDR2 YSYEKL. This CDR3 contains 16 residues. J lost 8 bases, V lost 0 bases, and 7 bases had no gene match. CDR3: CASSQDLRQGAHEQFF. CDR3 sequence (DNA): TGCGCCAGCAGCCAAGATTTGAGACAGGGGGCTCATGAGCAGTTCTTC.

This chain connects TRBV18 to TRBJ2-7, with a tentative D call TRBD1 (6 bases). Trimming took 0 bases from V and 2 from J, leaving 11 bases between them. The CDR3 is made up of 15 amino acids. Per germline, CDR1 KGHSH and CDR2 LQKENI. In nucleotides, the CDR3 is TGTGCCAGCTCACCACCGGCAGGGGTCCCCTACGAGCAGTACTTC. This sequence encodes CASSPPAGVPYEQYF.

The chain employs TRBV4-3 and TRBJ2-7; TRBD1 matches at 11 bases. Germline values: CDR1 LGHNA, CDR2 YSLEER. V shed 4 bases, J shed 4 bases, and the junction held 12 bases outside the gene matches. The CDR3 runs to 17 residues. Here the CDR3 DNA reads TGCGCCAGCAGCCGATCACCACCGGGACAGGGGGGGTACGAGCAGTACTTC. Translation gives CASSRSPPGQGGYEQYF.

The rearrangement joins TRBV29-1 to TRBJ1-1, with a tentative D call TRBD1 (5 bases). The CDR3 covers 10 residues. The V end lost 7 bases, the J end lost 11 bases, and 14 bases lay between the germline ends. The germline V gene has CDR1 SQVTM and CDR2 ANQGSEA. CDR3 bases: TGCAGCGCACGGGACTCCGGGGCTTTCTTT. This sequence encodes CSARDSGAFF.

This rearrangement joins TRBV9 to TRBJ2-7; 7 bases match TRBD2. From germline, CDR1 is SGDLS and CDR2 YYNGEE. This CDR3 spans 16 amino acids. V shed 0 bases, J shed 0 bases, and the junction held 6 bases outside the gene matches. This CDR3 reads CASSVEASGPSYEQYF. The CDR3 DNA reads TGTGCCAGCAGCGTAGAAGCTAGCGGACCCTCCTACGAGCAGTACTTC. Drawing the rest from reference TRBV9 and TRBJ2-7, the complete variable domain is DSGVTQTPKHLITATGQRVTLRCSPRSGDLSVYWYQQSLDQGLQFLIQYYNGEERAKGNILERFSAQQFPDLHSELNLSSLELGDSALYFCASSVEASGPSYEQYFGPGTRLTVT.

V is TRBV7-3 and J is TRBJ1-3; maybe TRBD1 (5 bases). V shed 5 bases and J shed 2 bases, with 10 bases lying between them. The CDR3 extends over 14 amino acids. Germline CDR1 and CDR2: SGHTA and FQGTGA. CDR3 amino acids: CASSADSPGNTIYF. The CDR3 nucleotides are TGTGCCAGCAGCGCCGACAGCCCTGGAAACACCATATATTTT.

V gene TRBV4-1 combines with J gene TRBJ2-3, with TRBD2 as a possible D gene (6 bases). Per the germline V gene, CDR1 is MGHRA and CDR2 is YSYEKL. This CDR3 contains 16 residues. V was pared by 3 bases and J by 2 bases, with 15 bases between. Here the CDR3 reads CASSHVGGIATDTQYF. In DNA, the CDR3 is TGCGCCAGCAGCCACGTGGGGGGAATAGCCACAGATACGCAGTATTTT.

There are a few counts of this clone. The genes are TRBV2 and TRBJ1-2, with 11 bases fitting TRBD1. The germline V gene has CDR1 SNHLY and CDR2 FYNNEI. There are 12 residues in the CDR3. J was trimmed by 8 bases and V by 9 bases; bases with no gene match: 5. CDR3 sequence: CARRTGGRGYTF. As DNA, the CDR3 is TGTGCCAGAAGGACAGGGGGCAGGGGCTACACCTTC.

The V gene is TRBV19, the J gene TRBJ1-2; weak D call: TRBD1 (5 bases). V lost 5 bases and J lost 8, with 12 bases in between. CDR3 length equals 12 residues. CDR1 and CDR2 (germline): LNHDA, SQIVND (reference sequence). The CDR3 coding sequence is TGTGCCAGTAGTGAGAGGACAAACGGCTACACCTTC. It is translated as CASSERTNGYTF.

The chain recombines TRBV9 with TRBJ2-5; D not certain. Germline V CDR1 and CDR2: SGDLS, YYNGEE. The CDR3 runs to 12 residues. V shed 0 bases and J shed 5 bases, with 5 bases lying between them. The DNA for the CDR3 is TGTGCCAGCAGCGTAGGTCTGGAGACCCAGTACTTC. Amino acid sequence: CASSVGLETQYF.

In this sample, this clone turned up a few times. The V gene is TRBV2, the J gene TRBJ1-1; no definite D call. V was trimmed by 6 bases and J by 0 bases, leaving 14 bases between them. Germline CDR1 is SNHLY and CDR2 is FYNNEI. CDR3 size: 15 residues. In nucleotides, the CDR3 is TGTGCCAGCAGGGGTGAGGCTGGGTTGAACACTGAAGCTTTCTTT. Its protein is CASRGEAGLNTEAFF.

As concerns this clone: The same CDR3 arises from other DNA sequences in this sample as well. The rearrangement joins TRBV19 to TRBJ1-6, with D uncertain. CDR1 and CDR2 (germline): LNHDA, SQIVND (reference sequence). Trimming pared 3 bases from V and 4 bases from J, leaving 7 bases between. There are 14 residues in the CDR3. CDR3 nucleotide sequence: TGTGCCAGTAGTATTAGCTCTTATAATTCACCCCTCCACTTT. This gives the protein CASSISSYNSPLHF.

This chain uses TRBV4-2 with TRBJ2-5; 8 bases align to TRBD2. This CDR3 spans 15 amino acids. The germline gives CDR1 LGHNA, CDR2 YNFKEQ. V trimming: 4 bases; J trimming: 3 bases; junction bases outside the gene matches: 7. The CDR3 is CASSPTPRGEETQYF. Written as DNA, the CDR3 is TGTGCCAGCAGCCCGACCCCGCGGGGGGAAGAGACCCAGTACTTC.

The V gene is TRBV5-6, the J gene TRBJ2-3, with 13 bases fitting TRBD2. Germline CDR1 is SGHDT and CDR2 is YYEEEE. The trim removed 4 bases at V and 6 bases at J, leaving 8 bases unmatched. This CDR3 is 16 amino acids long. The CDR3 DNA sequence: TGTGCCAGCAGCGCCCGGACTAGCGGGGGTCGGGATACGCAGTATTTT. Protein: CASSARTSGGRDTQYF.

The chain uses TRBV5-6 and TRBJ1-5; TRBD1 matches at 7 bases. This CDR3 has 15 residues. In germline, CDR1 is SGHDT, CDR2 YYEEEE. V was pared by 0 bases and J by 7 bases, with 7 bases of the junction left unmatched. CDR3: CASSLGQGVGQPQHF. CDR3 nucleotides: TGTGCCAGCAGCTTGGGACAGGGAGTCGGGCAGCCCCAGCATTTT.

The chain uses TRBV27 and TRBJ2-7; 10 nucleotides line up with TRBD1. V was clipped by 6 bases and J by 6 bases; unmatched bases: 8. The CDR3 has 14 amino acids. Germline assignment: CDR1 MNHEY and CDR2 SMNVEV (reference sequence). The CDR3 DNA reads TGTGCCAGCAGACCGGGACAGGGGAAACCCGAGCAGTACTTC. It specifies CASRPGQGKPEQYF.

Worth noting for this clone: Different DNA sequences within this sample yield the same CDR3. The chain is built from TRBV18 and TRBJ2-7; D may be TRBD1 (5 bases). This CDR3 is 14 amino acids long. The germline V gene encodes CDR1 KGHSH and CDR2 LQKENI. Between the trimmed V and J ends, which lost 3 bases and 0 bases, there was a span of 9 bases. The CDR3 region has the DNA TGTGCCAGCTCACCCACAGGTAGCTCCTACGAGCAGTACTTC. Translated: CASSPTGSSYEQYF. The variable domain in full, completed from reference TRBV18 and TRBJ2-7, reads NAGVMQNPRHLVRRRGQEARLRCSPMKGHSHVYWYRQLPEEGLKFMVYLQKENIIDESGMPKERFSAEFPKEGPSILRIQQVVRGDSAAYFCASSPTGSSYEQYFGPGTRLTVT.